This T cell receptor beta chain was sequenced for a study of T cell responses to AZD1222 COVID-19 vaccine (dated by TCRdb to the early 2020s). Concerning the study at large: AZD1222 recipients whose second dose came at about 4 weeks and those whose second dose came at about 12 weeks were combined into one group, since spike-specific TCR depth and breadth did not differ between the two schedules. Trial participants were enrolled into age subgroups of 18-55, 56-69 and 70-plus years, which contained about 150, 28 and 57 TCR-sequenced participants, respectively. TCR sequencing covered fewer than 250 trial participants: approximately 200 given two doses of AZD1222 and around 25 given two doses of MenACWY control vaccine.

The sample's time point label, in plain terms: baseline before first vaccination. Samples from vaccinated people were obtained from the UK trials COV001 and COV002, which included a single-blind randomized controlled phase 2/3 trial of AZD1222 (ChAdOx1 nCoV-19) in healthy adults. Trial participant PBMC samples were collected at day 0 and day 28 after the second dose for TCRbeta chain sequencing. The CDR3 regions of human TCRbeta chains were subjected to immunosequencing. In the source study's methods: Repertoire TCRs were matched against a reference library of SARS-CoV-2-specific TCRs generated with the MIRA antigen-specificity platform. Breadth meant the fraction of unique TCRs that were SARS-CoV-2-associated, whereas depth meant the fraction of total T cells that were SARS-CoV-2-associated. Using the MIRA data, every spike-specific TCR was mapped to the spike region that the TCR reacted to and assigned to either a CD4 or a CD8 class. Log10-transformed breadth and depth values were compared by one-way ANOVA with Sidak's multiple comparisons tests. Sourced from immuneACCESS, this table was stored by TCRdb with only in-frame sequences that have V and J called. A share of the clones is absent; for the studies checked, an unresolved V gene accounts for under half, and the remainder has no known explanation. That table furnishes V, J and clone size, whereas the DNA furnished D and trimming. Counted in this sample were more than 100,000 clones; 85% to 90% of them appeared once. Less than 4.5% of the sample is held by the ten biggest clonotypes.

The CDR3 numbers 17 residues from cysteine through phenylalanine. The only DNA kept is the CDR3, 51 bases in frame from the first base. V is pruned by 4 bases and J by 7 bases, leaving 12 bases of the junction without a gene match. CDR1 and CDR2 are drawn from the germline V gene: ENHRY, SYGVKD. What the work shows at the level of the full study, not this receptor alone: In the small 56-69-year group, the increase in depth fell short of significance, most likely because of low power. No day 14 peak-response samples were available, so repertoires were characterized only after the peak T cell response. Nearly half of unique spike-specific TCRs reportedly recognized epitopes outside regions mutated in the B.1.351 and B.1.1.7 variants. Only a handful of AZD1222 recipients were SARS-CoV-2 seropositive at baseline, limiting conclusions about previously exposed vaccinees. After two AZD1222 doses, spike-specific TCR breadth and depth were significantly higher than at day 0 and than in MenACWY recipients. The whole spike protein was spanned by vaccine-associated CD4 TCRs, and dominant responses were seen in regions 160-218 and 743-854. Participants were mostly white British and included more females than males, and it was suggested by the authors that clonal diversity may have been underestimated.

Worth noting for this clone: What antigen it recognizes has not been identified. No much larger clone is present one base from it, and per-base qualities are unavailable.

The origin of this receptor is an adult in good health. This chain joins TRBV10-3 to TRBJ2-1, and 11 junctional nucleotides match TRBD2. This specimen consisted of peripheral blood, obtained on day 0 of AZD1222 vaccination. The CDR3 is CAISGRGSGGAGNEQFF. The DNA reads as follows: TGTGCCATCAGTGGCCGCGGTAGCGGGGGGGCTGGGAATGAGCAGTTCTTC.